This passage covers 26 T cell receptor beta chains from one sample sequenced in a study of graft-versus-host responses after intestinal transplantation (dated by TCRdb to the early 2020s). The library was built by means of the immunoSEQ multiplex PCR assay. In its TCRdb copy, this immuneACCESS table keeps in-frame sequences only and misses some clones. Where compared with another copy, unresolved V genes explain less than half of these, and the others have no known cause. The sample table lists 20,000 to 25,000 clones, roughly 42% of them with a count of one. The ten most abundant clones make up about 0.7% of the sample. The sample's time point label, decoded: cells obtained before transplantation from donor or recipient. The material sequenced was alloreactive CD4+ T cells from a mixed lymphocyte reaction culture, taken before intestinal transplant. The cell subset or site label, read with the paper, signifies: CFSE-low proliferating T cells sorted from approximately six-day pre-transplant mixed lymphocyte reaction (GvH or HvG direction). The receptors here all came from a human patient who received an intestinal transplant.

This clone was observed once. As DNA, the CDR3 is TGTGCCAGTAGTATGGGGGGGGCGCGGATAAATCAGCCCCAGCATTTT. As protein: CASSMGGARINQPQHF. The chain joins TRBV19 to TRBJ1-5; the D gene is possibly TRBD1 (6 bases). V was cut by 3 bases and J by 4 bases, with 16 bases left in between. Per germline, CDR1 LNHDA and CDR2 SQIVND (reference sequence). The CDR3 loop spans 16 amino acids.

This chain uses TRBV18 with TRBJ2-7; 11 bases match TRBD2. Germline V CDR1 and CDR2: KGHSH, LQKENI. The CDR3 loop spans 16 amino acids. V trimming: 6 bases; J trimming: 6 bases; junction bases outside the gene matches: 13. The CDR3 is CASSLSRTSGHSEQYF. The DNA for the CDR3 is TGTGCCAGCTCGCTTTCTCGGACTAGCGGGCATTCCGAGCAGTACTTC.

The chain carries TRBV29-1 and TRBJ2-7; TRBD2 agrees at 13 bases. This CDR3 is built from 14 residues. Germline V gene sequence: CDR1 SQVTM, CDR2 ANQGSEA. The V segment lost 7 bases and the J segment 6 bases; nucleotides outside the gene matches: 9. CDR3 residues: CSGRLAGGSGEQYF. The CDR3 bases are TGCAGCGGAAGACTAGCGGGAGGATCAGGCGAGCAGTACTTC.

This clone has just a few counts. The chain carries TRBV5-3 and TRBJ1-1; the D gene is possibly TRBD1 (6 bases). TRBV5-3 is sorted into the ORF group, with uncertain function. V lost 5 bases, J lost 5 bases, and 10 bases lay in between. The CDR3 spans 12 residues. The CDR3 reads CARSCTGTEAFF. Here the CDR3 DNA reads TGTGCCAGAAGTTGTACAGGGACTGAAGCTTTCTTT.

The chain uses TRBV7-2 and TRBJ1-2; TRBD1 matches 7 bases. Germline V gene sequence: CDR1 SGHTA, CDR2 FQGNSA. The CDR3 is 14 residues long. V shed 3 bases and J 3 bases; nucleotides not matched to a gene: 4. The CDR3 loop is CASSLTGSYYGYTF. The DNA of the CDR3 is TGTGCCAGCAGCTTGACAGGGAGCTACTATGGCTACACCTTC.

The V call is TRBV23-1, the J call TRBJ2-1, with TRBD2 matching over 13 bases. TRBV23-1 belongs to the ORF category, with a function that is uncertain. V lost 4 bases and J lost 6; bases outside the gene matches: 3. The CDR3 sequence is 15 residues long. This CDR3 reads CASSPTSGRVNEQFF. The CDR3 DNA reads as TGCGCCAGCAGTCCAACTAGCGGGAGGGTCAATGAGCAGTTCTTC.

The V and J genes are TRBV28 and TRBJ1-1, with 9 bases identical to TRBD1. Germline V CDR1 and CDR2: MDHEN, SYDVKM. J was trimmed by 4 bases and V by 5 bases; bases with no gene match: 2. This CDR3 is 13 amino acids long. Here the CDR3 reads CASSRQGGTEAFF. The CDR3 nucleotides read TGTGCCAGCAGTCGACAGGGGGGCACTGAAGCTTTCTTT.

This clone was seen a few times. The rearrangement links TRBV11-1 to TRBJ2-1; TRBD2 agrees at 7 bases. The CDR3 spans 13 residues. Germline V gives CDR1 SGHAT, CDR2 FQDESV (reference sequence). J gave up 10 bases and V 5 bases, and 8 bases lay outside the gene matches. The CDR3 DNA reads TGTGCCAGCAGCAGGGACTACCTGGGAGAGCAGTTCTTC. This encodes CASSRDYLGEQFF.

CDR3 in amino acids: CASSESPGRGNTIYF. The CDR3 nucleotides are TGTGCCAGCAGTGAATCCCCAGGGAGGGGAAACACCATATATTTT. This rearrangement joins TRBV2 to TRBJ1-3, with D tentatively TRBD1 (5 bases). Germline-derived CDR1 and CDR2 are SNHLY and FYNNEI. There are 15 residues in the CDR3. V was trimmed by 2 bases and J by 4 bases, leaving 12 bases between them.

The CDR3 loop reads CASRGGSTRETQYF. The CDR3 DNA reads as TGTGCCAGCAGGGGAGGGTCTACGAGGGAGACCCAGTACTTC. The chain recombines TRBV13 with TRBJ2-5; 7 positions agree with TRBD2. The V gene end was trimmed by 6 bases and the J gene end by 5 bases; junction bases not matched to a gene: 9. Per germline, CDR1 PRHDT and CDR2 FYEKMQ (reference sequence). There are 14 residues in the CDR3.

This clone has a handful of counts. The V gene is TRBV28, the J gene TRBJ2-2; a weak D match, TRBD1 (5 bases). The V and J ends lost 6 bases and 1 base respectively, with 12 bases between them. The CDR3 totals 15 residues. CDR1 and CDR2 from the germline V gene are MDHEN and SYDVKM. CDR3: CASSPDRQNTGELFF. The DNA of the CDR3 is TGTGCCAGCAGCCCAGACAGACAGAACACCGGGGAGCTGTTTTTT. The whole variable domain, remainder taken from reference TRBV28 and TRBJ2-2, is DVKVTQSSRYLVKRTGEKVFLECVQDMDHENMFWYRQDPGLGLRLIYFSYDVKMKEKGDIPEGYSVSREKKERFSLILESASTNQTSMYLCASSPDRQNTGELFFGEGSRLTVL.

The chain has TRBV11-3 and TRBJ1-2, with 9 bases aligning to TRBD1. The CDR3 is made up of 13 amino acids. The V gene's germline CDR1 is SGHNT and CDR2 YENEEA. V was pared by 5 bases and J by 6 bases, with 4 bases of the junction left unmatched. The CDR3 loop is CASSATGGNGYTF. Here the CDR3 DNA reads TGTGCCAGCAGCGCAACAGGGGGCAATGGCTACACCTTC.

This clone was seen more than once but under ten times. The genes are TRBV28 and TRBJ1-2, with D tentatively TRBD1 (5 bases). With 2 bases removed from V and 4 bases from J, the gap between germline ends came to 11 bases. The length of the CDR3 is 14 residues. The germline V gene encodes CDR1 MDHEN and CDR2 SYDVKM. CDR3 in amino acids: CASSLGWRGYGYTF. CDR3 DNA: TGTGCCAGCAGTTTAGGGTGGAGGGGCTATGGCTACACCTTC.

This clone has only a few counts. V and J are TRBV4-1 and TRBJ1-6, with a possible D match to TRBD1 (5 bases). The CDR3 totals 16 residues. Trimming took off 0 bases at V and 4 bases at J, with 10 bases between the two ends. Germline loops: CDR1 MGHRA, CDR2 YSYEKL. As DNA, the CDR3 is TGCGCCAGCAGCCAAGACCCAGGGTGGTATAATTCACCCCTCCACTTT. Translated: CASSQDPGWYNSPLHF.

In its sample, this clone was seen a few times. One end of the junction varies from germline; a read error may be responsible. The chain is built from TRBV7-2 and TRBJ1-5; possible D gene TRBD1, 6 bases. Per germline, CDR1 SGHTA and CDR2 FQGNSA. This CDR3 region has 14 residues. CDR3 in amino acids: CASSLGGHNQAQHF. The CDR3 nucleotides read TGTGCCAGCAGCTTAGGGGGGCACAATCAGGCCCAGCATTTT.

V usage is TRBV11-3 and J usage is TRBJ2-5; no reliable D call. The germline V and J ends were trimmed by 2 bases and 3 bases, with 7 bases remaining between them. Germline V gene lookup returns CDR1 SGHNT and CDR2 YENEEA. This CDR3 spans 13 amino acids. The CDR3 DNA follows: TGTGCCAGCAGCTTATTTATCGAAGAGACCCAGTACTTC. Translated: CASSLFIEETQYF.

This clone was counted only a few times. CDR3 nucleotide sequence: TGTGCCAGCAGCGTAGGGCTAGCGGGCGAGCAGTACTTC. Translation: CASSVGLAGEQYF. The gene calls are TRBV9 and TRBJ2-7, with TRBD2 identical over 8 bases. Germline CDR1 reads SGDLS; CDR2 reads YYNGEE. Germline trimming cut 0 bases from V and 6 bases from J; bases unmatched to any gene: 2. This CDR3 comprises 13 residues.

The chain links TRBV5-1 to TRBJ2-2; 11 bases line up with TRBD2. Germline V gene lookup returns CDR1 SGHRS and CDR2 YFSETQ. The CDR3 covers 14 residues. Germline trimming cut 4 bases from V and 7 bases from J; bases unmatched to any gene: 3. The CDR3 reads CASSQLAGDGELFF. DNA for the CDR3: TGCGCCAGCAGCCAACTAGCGGGAGACGGGGAGCTGTTTTTT.

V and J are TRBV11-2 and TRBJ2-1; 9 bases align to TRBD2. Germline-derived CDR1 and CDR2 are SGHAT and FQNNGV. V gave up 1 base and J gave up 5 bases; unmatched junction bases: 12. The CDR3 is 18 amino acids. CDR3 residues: CASSLAYIAGATNNEQFF. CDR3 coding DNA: TGTGCCAGCAGCTTAGCGTATATAGCGGGAGCGACAAACAATGAGCAGTTCTTC.

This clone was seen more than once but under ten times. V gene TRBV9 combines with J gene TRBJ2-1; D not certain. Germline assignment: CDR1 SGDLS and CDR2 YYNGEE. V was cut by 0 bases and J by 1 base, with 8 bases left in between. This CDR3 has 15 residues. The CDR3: CASSVGGLSYNEQFF. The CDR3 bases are TGTGCCAGCAGCGTAGGCGGTTTATCCTACAATGAGCAGTTCTTC.

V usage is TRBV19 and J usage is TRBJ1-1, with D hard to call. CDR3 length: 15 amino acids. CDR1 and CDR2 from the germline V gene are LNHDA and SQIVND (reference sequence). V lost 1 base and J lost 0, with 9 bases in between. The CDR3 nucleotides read TGTGCCAGTAGTATAGGCCAGATCTTGAACACTGAAGCTTTCTTT. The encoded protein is CASSIGQILNTEAFF.

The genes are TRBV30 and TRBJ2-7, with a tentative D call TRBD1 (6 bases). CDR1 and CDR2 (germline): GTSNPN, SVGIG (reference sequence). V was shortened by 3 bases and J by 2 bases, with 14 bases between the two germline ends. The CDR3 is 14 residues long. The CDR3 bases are TGTGCCTGGAGGACACAGGGTGGGCCCTACGAGCAGTACTTC. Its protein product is CAWRTQGGPYEQYF.

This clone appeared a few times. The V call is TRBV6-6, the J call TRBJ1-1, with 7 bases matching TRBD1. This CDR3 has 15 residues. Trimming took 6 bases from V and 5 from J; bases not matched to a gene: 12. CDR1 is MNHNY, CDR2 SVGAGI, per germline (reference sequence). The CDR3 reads CASRRPTGLGTEAFF. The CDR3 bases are TGTGCCAGCAGACGACCGACAGGGTTAGGAACTGAAGCTTTCTTT.

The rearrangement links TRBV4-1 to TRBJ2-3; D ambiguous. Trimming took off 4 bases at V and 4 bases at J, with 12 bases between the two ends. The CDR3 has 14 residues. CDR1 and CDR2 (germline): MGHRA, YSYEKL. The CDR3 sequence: CASSLIEMADTQYF. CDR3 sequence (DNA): TGCGCCAGCAGCCTCATAGAAATGGCAGATACGCAGTATTTT.

CDR3 nucleotide sequence: TGTGCCACCCAGTTCGCTACAGGGTCCTACGAGCAGTACTTC. This gives the protein CATQFATGSYEQYF. The chain recombines TRBV10-3 with TRBJ2-7, with D maybe TRBD1 (6 bases). Germline V gene data show CDR1 as ENHRY and CDR2 as SYGVKD. This CDR3 contains 14 residues. Trimming cost V 10 bases and J 1 base, with 17 bases left between them.

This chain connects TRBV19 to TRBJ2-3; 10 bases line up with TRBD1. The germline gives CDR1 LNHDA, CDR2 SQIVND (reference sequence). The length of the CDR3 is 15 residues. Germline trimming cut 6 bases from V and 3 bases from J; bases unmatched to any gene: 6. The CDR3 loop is CASRQRQGATDTQYF. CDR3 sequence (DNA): TGTGCCAGTAGACAGAGACAGGGGGCAACAGATACGCAGTATTTT.